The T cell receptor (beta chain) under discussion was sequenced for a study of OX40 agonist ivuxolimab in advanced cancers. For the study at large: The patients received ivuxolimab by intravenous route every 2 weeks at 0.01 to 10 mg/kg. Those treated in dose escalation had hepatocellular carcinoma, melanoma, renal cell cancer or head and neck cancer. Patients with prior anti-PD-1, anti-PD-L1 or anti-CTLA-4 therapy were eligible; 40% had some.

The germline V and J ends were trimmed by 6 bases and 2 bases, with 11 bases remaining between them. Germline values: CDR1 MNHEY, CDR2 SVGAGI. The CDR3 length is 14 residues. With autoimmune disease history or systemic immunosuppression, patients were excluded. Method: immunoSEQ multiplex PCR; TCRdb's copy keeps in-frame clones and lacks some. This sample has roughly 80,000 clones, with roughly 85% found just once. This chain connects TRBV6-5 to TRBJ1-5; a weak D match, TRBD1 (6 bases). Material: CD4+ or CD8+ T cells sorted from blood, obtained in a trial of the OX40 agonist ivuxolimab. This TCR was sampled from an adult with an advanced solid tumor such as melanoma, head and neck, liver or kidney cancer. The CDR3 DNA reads TGTGCCAGCAGGCCCCCAGGGGGCAATCAGCCCCAGCATTTT. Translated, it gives CASRPPGGNQPQHF.